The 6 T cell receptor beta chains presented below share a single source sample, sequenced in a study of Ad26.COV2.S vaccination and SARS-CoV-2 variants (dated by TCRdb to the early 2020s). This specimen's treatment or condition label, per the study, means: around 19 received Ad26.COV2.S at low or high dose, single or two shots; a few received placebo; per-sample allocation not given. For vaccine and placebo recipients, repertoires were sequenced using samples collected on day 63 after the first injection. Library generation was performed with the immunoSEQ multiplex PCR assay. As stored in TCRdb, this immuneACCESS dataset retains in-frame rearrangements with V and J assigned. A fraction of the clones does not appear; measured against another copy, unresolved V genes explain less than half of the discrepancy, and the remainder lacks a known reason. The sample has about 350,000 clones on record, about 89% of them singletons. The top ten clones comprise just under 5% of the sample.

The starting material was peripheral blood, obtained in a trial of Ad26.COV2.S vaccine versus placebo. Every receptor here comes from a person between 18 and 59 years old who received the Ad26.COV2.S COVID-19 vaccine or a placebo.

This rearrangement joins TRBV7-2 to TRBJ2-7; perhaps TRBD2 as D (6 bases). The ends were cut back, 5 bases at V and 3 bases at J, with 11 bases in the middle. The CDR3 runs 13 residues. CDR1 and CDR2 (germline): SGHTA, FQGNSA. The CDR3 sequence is CASSVGLIYEQYF. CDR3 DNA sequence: TGTGCCAGCAGCGTCGGACTAATCTACGAGCAGTACTTC.

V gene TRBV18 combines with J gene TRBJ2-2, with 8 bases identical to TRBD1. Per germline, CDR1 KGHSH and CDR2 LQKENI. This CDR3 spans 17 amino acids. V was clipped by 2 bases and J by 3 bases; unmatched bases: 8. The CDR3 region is CASSPDRQGLDTGELFF. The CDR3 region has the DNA TGTGCCAGCTCACCAGATCGACAGGGGTTAGACACCGGGGAGCTGTTTTTT. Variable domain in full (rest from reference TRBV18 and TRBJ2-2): NAGVMQNPRHLVRRRGQEARLRCSPMKGHSHVYWYRQLPEEGLKFMVYLQKENIIDESGMPKERFSAEFPKEGPSILRIQQVVRGDSAAYFCASSPDRQGLDTGELFFGEGSRLTVL.

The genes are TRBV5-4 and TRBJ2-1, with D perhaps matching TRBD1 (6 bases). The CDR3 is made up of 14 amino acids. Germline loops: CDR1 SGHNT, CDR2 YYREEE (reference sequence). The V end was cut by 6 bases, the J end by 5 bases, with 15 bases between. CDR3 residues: CASNRGQKNNEQFF. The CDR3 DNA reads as TGTGCCAGCAACCGCGGACAGAAAAACAATGAGCAGTTCTTC.

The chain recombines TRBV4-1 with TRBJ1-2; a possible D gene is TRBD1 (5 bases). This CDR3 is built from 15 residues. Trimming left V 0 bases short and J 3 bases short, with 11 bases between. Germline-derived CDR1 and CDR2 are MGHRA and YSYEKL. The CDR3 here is CASSQDGGTDYGYTF. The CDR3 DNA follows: TGCGCCAGCAGCCAAGATGGGGGGACTGACTATGGCTACACCTTC.

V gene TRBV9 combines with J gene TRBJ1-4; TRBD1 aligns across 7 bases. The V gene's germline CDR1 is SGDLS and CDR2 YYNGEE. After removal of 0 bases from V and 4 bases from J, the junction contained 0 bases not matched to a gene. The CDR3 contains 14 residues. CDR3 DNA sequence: TGTGCCAGCAGCGTAGGACAGGGTAATGAAAAACTGTTTTTT. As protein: CASSVGQGNEKLFF.

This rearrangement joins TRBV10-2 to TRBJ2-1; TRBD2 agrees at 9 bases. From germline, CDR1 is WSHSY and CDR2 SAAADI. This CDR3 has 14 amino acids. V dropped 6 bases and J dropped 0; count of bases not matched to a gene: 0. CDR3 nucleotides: TGCGCCAGCAGACTAGCGGGCTCCTACAATGAGCAGTTCTTC. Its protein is CASRLAGSYNEQFF.